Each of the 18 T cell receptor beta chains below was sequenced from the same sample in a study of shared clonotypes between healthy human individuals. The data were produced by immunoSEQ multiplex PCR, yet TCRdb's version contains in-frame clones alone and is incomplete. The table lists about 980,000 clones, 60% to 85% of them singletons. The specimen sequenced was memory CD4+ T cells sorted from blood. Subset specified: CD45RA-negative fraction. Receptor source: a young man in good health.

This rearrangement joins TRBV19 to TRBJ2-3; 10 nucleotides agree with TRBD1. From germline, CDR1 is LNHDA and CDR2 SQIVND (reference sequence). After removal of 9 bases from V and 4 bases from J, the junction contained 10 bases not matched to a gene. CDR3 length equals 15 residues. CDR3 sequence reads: CASGTGDQRADTQYF. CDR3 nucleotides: TGTGCCAGCGGGACAGGGGATCAGCGAGCAGATACGCAGTATTTT.

CDR3 nucleotide sequence: TGCAGCGTTTTGGGGGGGACGGGTGGCAATCAGCCCCAGCATTTT. Its protein is CSVLGGTGGNQPQHF. The chain recombines TRBV29-1 with TRBJ1-5; D is perhaps TRBD1 (5 bases). Germline CDR1 and CDR2: SQVTM and ANQGSEA. CDR3 length equals 15 residues. The ends were cut back, 5 bases at V and 2 bases at J, with 16 bases in the middle.

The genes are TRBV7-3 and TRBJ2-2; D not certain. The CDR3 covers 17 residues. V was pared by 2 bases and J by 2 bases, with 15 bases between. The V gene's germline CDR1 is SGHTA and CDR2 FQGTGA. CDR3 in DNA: TGTGCCAGCAGCTTATATGCAGCCGGCATTAACACCGGGGAGCTGTTTTTT. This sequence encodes CASSLYAAGINTGELFF.

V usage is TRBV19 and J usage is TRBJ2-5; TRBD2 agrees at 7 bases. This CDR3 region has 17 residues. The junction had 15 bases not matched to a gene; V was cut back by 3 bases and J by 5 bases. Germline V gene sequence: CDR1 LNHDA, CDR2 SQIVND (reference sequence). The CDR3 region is CASSMNVGGPFTETQYF. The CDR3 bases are TGTGCCAGTAGTATGAATGTGGGAGGGCCGTTTACGGAGACCCAGTACTTC. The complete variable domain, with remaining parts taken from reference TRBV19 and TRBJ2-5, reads DGGITQSPKYLFRKEGQNVTLSCEQNLNHDAMYWYRQDPGQGLRLIYYSQIVNDFQKGDIAEGYSVSREKKESFPLTVTSAQKNPTAFYLCASSMNVGGPFTETQYFGPGTRLLVL.

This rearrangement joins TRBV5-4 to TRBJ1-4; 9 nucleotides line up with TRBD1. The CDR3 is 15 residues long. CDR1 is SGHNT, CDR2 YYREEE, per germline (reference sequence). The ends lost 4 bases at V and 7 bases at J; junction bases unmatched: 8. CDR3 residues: CASSANRGLREKLFF. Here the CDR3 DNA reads TGTGCCAGCAGCGCGAACAGGGGGCTACGTGAAAAACTGTTTTTT.

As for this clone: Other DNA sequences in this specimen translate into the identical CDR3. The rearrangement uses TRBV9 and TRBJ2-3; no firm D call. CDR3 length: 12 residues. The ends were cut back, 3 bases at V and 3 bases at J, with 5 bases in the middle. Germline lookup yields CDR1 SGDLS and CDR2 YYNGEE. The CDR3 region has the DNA TGTGCCAGCAGCGAAAATACAGATACGCAGTATTTT. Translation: CASSENTDTQYF.

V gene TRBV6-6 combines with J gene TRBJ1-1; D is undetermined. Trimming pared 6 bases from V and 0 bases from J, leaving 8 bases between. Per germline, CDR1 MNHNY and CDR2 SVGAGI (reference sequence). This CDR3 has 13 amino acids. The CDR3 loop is CASSPPVNTEAFF. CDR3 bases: TGTGCCAGCAGCCCACCAGTGAACACTGAAGCTTTCTTT.

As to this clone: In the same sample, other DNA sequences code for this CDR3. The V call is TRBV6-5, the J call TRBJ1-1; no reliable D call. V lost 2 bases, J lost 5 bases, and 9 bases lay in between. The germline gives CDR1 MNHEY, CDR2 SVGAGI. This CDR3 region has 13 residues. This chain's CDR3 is CASSYRGRTEAFF. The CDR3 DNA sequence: TGTGCCAGCAGTTACCGCGGGAGAACTGAAGCTTTCTTT.

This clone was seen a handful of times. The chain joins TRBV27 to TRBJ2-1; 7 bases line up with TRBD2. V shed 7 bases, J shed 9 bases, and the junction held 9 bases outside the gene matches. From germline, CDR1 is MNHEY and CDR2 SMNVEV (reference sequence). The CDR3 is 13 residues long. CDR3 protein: CASKASGWLEQFF. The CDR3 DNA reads TGTGCCAGCAAAGCTAGCGGATGGCTTGAGCAGTTCTTC.

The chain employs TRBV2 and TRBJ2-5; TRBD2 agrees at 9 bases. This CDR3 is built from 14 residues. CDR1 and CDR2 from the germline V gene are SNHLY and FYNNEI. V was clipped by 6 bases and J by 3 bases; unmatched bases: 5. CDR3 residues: CASRGTSSKETQYF. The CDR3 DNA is TGTGCCAGCAGAGGGACTAGCAGTAAAGAGACCCAGTACTTC.

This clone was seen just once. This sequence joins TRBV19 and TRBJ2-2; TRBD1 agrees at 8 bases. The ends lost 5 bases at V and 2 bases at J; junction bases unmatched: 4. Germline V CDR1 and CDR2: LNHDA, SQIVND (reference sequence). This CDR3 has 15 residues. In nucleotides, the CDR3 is TGTGCCAGTAGTGAGGACAGGGCAAACACCGGGGAGCTGTTTTTT. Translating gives CASSEDRANTGELFF.

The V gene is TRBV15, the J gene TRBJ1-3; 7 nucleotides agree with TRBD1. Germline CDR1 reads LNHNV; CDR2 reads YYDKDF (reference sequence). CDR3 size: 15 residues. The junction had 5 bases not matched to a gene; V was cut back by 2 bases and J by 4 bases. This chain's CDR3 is CATSRTGVMGNTIYF. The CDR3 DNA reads TGTGCCACCAGCAGAACAGGGGTGATGGGAAACACCATATATTTT.

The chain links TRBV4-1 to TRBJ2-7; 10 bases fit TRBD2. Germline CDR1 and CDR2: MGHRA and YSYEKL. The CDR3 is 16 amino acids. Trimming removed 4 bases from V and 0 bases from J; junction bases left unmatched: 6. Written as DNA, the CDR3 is TGCGCCAGCAGCCGGGCCCTAGCGGGAGACTCCTACGAGCAGTACTTC. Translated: CASSRALAGDSYEQYF.

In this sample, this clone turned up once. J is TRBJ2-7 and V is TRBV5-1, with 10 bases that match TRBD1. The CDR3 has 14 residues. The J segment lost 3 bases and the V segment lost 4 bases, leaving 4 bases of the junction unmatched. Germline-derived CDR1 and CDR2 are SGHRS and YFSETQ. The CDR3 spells CASSSRTGGYEQYF. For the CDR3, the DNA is TGCGCCAGCAGCAGTCGGACAGGGGGCTACGAGCAGTACTTC.

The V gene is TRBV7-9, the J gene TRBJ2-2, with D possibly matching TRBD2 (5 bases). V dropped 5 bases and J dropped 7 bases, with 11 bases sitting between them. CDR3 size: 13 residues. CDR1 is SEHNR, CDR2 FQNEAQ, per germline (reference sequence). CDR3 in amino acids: CASSPSSNGELFF. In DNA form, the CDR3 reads TGTGCCAGCAGCCCGTCTAGCAACGGGGAGCTGTTTTTT.

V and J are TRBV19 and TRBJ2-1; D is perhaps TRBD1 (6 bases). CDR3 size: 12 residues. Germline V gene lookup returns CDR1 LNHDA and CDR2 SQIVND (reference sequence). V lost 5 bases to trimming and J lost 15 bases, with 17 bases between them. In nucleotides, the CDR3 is TGTGCCAGTAGTGCACAGGGATTCAGCCCGTTCTTC. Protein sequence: CASSAQGFSPFF.

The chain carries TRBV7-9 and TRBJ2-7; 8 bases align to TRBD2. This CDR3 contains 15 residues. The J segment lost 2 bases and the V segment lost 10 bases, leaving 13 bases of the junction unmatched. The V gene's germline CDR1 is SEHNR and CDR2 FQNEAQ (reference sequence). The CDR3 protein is CATRPSAGVTYEQYF. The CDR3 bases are TGTGCCACCCGCCCCTCAGCGGGGGTAACCTACGAGCAGTACTTC.

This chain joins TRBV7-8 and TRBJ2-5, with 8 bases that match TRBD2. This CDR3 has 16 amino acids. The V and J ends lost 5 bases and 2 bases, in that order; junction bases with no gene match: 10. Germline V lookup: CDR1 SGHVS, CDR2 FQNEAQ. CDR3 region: CASSLLRREAQETQYF. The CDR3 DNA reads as TGTGCCAGCAGCCTTCTCCGGCGGGAGGCGCAAGAGACCCAGTACTTC.